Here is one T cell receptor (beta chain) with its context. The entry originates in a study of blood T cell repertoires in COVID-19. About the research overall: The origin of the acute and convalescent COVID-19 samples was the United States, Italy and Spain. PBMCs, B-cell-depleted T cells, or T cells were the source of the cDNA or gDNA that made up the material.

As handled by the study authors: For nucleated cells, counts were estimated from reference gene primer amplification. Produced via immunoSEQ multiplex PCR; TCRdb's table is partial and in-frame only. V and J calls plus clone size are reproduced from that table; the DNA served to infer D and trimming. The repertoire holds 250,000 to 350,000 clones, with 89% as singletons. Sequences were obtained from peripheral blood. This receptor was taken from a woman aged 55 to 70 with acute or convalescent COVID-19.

In DNA form, the CDR3 reads TGTGCCAGCAGATATAGCGGGGGAGGCAATGAGCAGTTCTTC. Translating gives CASRYSGGGNEQFF. The chain employs TRBV6-5 and TRBJ2-1; 9 nucleotides align to TRBD2. J lost 6 bases, V lost 6 bases, and 6 bases had no gene match. The CDR3 length is 14 residues. The germline gives CDR1 MNHEY, CDR2 SVGAGI.